The rows below give T cell receptor beta chains drawn from one sample of a study of T cell responses to AZD1222 COVID-19 vaccine. The protocol was immunoSEQ multiplex PCR, while the TCRdb copy is restricted to in-frame clones and leaves out a portion. The repertoire has under 150,000 clones, more than 85% of them found once; the top ten carry approximately 5%. The starting material was peripheral blood, obtained on day 0 of AZD1222 vaccination. These receptors originate from an adult in good health. Both conserved end residues are part of each CDR3. Fields, in order: clone size, D gene, J gene, V gene, CDR3 DNA, CDR3 protein. The D gene is left open where the match is weak. Clone sizes are given selectively: once, few, many, or a class where the clone is expanded.

clone_size: -
d_call: TRBD1
j_call: TRBJ1-1
v_call: TRBV6-2/TRBV6-3
cdr3_nt: TGTGCCAGCAGCGAACAGGGGTTAGGGACTGAAGCTTTCTTT
cdr3_aa: CASSEQGLGTEAFF

clone_size: -
d_call: -
j_call: TRBJ2-2
v_call: TRBV9
cdr3_nt: TGTGCCAGCAGCGTAGATCTGGTAGCGAGAGGGGAGCTGTTTTTT
cdr3_aa: CASSVDLVARGELFF

clone_size: -
d_call: -
j_call: TRBJ2-3
v_call: TRBV3-1/TRBV3-2
cdr3_nt: TGTGCCAGCACCTCGCGGAGGGGTACAGATACGCAGTATTTT
cdr3_aa: CASTSRRGTDTQYF

clone_size: once
d_call: -
j_call: TRBJ2-1
v_call: TRBV2
cdr3_nt: TGTGCCAGCGCACTTATTGGGAGGAATGAGCAGTTCTTC
cdr3_aa: CASALIGRNEQFF

clone_size: -
d_call: TRBD1
j_call: TRBJ1-5
v_call: TRBV15
cdr3_nt: TGTGCCACCAGCAGAGGAGGGGGCGGGAGCAATCAGCCCCAGCATTTT
cdr3_aa: CATSRGGGGSNQPQHF

clone_size: -
d_call: -
j_call: TRBJ1-5
v_call: TRBV29-1
cdr3_nt: TGCAGCGTTGAAAGCGGTCAGCCCCAGCATTTT
cdr3_aa: CSVESGQPQHF

clone_size: -
d_call: -
j_call: TRBJ1-1
v_call: TRBV18
cdr3_nt: TGTGCCAGCTCACCAGGGGTAGGGCGAGAAGCTTTCTTT
cdr3_aa: CASSPGVGREAFF

clone_size: -
d_call: TRBD1
j_call: TRBJ2-2
v_call: TRBV25-1
cdr3_nt: TGTGCCAGCAGTGCGACGACAGGGCCCGGGGAGCTGTTTTTT
cdr3_aa: CASSATTGPGELFF

clone_size: -
d_call: TRBD1
j_call: TRBJ1-2
v_call: TRBV9
cdr3_nt: TGTGCCAGCAGCGTAGATTGGGGACAGGGGGCGCGTGGCTACACCTTC
cdr3_aa: CASSVDWGQGARGYTF

clone_size: -
d_call: TRBD2
j_call: TRBJ2-1
v_call: TRBV24-1
cdr3_nt: TGTGCCACCAGTGGTGCGACTAGCGGGAGCGGTGAGCAGTTCTTC
cdr3_aa: CATSGATSGSGEQFF

clone_size: -
d_call: -
j_call: TRBJ2-2
v_call: TRBV15
cdr3_nt: TGTGCCACCAGCATAGACTCGAACACCGGGGAGCTGTTTTTT
cdr3_aa: CATSIDSNTGELFF

clone_size: -
d_call: TRBD2
j_call: TRBJ2-7
v_call: TRBV6-2/TRBV6-3
cdr3_nt: TGTGCCAGCAGTCTCACTAGCGGGAGAAAGTACGAGCAGTACTTC
cdr3_aa: CASSLTSGRKYEQYF

clone_size: -
d_call: TRBD2
j_call: TRBJ2-3
v_call: TRBV2
cdr3_nt: TGTGCCAGCAGCGACGACGGGACTAGCGGGGGAAGTGGGACAGATACGCAGTATTTT
cdr3_aa: CASSDDGTSGGSGTDTQYF

clone_size: -
d_call: -
j_call: TRBJ1-4
v_call: TRBV2
cdr3_nt: TGTGCCAGCAGACCAGGGAGGACTAATGAAAAACTGTTTTTT
cdr3_aa: CASRPGRTNEKLFF

clone_size: -
d_call: -
j_call: TRBJ1-1
v_call: TRBV2
cdr3_nt: TGTGCCAGCAGTGGGCAGACCCCGAACACTGAAGCTTTCTTT
cdr3_aa: CASSGQTPNTEAFF

clone_size: -
d_call: -
j_call: TRBJ2-1
v_call: TRBV9
cdr3_nt: TGTGCCAGCAGCGTAGGTCCGGGTGCCGGCAATGAGCAGTTCTTC
cdr3_aa: CASSVGPGAGNEQFF

clone_size: -
d_call: TRBD2
j_call: TRBJ2-7
v_call: TRBV6-2/TRBV6-3
cdr3_nt: TGTGCCAGCAGTAGCTTATTACCGACTAGCGGTTACTACGAGCAGTACTTC
cdr3_aa: CASSSLLPTSGYYEQYF

clone_size: -
d_call: -
j_call: TRBJ2-7
v_call: TRBV27
cdr3_nt: TGTGCCAGCAGTTATAGGGGCCTAAGCTCCTACGAGCAGTACTTC
cdr3_aa: CASSYRGLSSYEQYF

clone_size: -
d_call: -
j_call: TRBJ1-2
v_call: TRBV29-1
cdr3_nt: TGCAGCGCCGGACCGAACCAAATGAGCGTGGGCTACACCTTC
cdr3_aa: CSAGPNQMSVGYTF

clone_size: -
d_call: -
j_call: TRBJ1-2
v_call: TRBV6-5
cdr3_nt: TGTGCCAGCAGTTCGAACCCTAACTATGGCTACACCTTC
cdr3_aa: CASSSNPNYGYTF

clone_size: -
d_call: -
j_call: TRBJ1-1
v_call: TRBV3-1/TRBV3-2
cdr3_nt: TGTGCCAGCAGCCAAAGGGGGGCTGTCAACACTGAAGCTTTCTTT
cdr3_aa: CASSQRGAVNTEAFF

clone_size: -
d_call: -
j_call: TRBJ2-3
v_call: TRBV7-9
cdr3_nt: TGTGCCAGCGAAAGTCGACGCGGGTCCTTAACAGATACGCAGTATTTT
cdr3_aa: CASESRRGSLTDTQYF

clone_size: -
d_call: TRBD1
j_call: TRBJ1-6
v_call: TRBV5-1
cdr3_nt: TGCGCCAGCAGCAGGGGACAGGGGGGATCACCCCTCCACTTT
cdr3_aa: CASSRGQGGSPLHF

clone_size: -
d_call: -
j_call: TRBJ2-1
v_call: TRBV5-6
cdr3_nt: TGTGCCAGCAGCTATAGGACAGACCCCTACAATGAGCAGTTCTTC
cdr3_aa: CASSYRTDPYNEQFF

clone_size: -
d_call: TRBD1
j_call: TRBJ2-7
v_call: TRBV7-6
cdr3_nt: TGTGCCAGCAGCTTAGGGCCGGACAGGGCCTACGAGCAGTACTTC
cdr3_aa: CASSLGPDRAYEQYF

clone_size: -
d_call: -
j_call: TRBJ2-1
v_call: TRBV24-1
cdr3_nt: TGTGCCACCAGTGGGCGGGACCTTAGTTCAAATGAGCAGTTCTTC
cdr3_aa: CATSGRDLSSNEQFF

clone_size: -
d_call: -
j_call: TRBJ1-6
v_call: TRBV19
cdr3_nt: TGTGCCAGTAGATACCTAACGGGGGGAAGGGGTAATTCACCCCTCCACTTT
cdr3_aa: CASRYLTGGRGNSPLHF

clone_size: -
d_call: -
j_call: TRBJ1-1
v_call: TRBV14
cdr3_nt: TGTGCCAGCAGCCAAGAGATGTTTCGGAACACTGAAGCTTTCTTT
cdr3_aa: CASSQEMFRNTEAFF

clone_size: few
d_call: -
j_call: TRBJ2-5
v_call: TRBV7-9
cdr3_nt: TGTGCCAGCCTTATGCCTGGGGTTGAGACCCAGTACTTC
cdr3_aa: CASLMPGVETQYF

clone_size: -
d_call: -
j_call: TRBJ1-1
v_call: TRBV12-3/TRBV12-4
cdr3_nt: TGTGCCAGCAGTCGAAACACTGAAGCTTTCTTT
cdr3_aa: CASSRNTEAFF

clone_size: -
d_call: TRBD2
j_call: TRBJ2-1
v_call: TRBV7-6
cdr3_nt: TGTGCCAGCAGCTTAGTGGGGACTAGCGGGGGGAACAATGAGCAGTTCTTC
cdr3_aa: CASSLVGTSGGNNEQFF

clone_size: -
d_call: TRBD1
j_call: TRBJ1-3
v_call: TRBV9
cdr3_nt: TGTGCCAGCACCCGGACAGGGACCACCTCTGGAAACACCATATATTTT
cdr3_aa: CASTRTGTTSGNTIYF

clone_size: -
d_call: -
j_call: TRBJ2-7
v_call: TRBV6-5
cdr3_nt: TGTGCCAGCAGAGGGGCCGCCTACGAGCAGTACTTC
cdr3_aa: CASRGAAYEQYF

clone_size: -
d_call: -
j_call: TRBJ2-1
v_call: TRBV4-1
cdr3_nt: TGCGCCAGCAGGCCAGGCATGAACGGACTGAGCTCCTACAATGAGCAGTTCTTC
cdr3_aa: CASRPGMNGLSSYNEQFF

clone_size: -
d_call: TRBD1
j_call: TRBJ1-1
v_call: TRBV10-3
cdr3_nt: TGTGCCATCAGTGGCTCCCAGGGGGCGAACACTGAAGCTTTCTTT
cdr3_aa: CAISGSQGANTEAFF

clone_size: -
d_call: -
j_call: TRBJ1-2
v_call: TRBV5-1
cdr3_nt: TGCGCCAGCAGCTTGTCTCTCGGAGCTAACTATGGCTACACCTTC
cdr3_aa: CASSLSLGANYGYTF

clone_size: -
d_call: -
j_call: TRBJ1-3
v_call: TRBV27
cdr3_nt: TGTGCCAGCAGTCGACGGGGGACGATAAGTGGAAACACCATATATTTT
cdr3_aa: CASSRRGTISGNTIYF

clone_size: -
d_call: TRBD2
j_call: TRBJ2-7
v_call: TRBV4-2
cdr3_nt: TGTGCCAGCAGCCTCCGCCTATGGACTAGCGGGGTAGGGCAGTACTTC
cdr3_aa: CASSLRLWTSGVGQYF

clone_size: -
d_call: TRBD1
j_call: TRBJ1-2
v_call: TRBV7-6
cdr3_nt: TGTGCCAGCAGCTTAGGGGACAGGGCGTCCTACACCTTC
cdr3_aa: CASSLGDRASYTF

clone_size: -
d_call: -
j_call: TRBJ2-7
v_call: TRBV29-1
cdr3_nt: TGCAGCGTTGAAACAGGAACCGGGATACCCGAGCAGTACTTC
cdr3_aa: CSVETGTGIPEQYF

clone_size: -
d_call: -
j_call: TRBJ1-3
v_call: TRBV7-2
cdr3_nt: TGTGCCAGCAGCTTGGGGGGCTCTGGAAACACCATATATTTT
cdr3_aa: CASSLGGSGNTIYF

clone_size: -
d_call: -
j_call: TRBJ1-6
v_call: TRBV28
cdr3_nt: TGTGCCAGCAGTACGGACAACATTATTTCACCCCTCCACTTT
cdr3_aa: CASSTDNIISPLHF

clone_size: -
d_call: -
j_call: TRBJ2-1
v_call: TRBV4-3
cdr3_nt: TGCGCCAGCAGCCAGCGCCGGGACACTAACAATGAGCAGTTCTTC
cdr3_aa: CASSQRRDTNNEQFF

clone_size: -
d_call: TRBD2
j_call: TRBJ2-1
v_call: TRBV2
cdr3_nt: TGTGCCAGCCTTGGGACTAGGACCTTCAATGAGCAGTTCTTC
cdr3_aa: CASLGTRTFNEQFF

clone_size: -
d_call: -
j_call: TRBJ1-2
v_call: TRBV6-2/TRBV6-3
cdr3_nt: TGTGCCAGCAGTATCGTCTGGCAGGGAAAGGGCTACACCTTC
cdr3_aa: CASSIVWQGKGYTF

clone_size: -
d_call: -
j_call: TRBJ2-1
v_call: TRBV9
cdr3_nt: TGTGCCAGCAGCGTAGCTTGGGGGGCCTACAATGAGCAGTTCTTC
cdr3_aa: CASSVAWGAYNEQFF

clone_size: -
d_call: -
j_call: TRBJ2-1
v_call: TRBV5-6
cdr3_nt: TGTGCCAGCAGCTTGGAACGGGGGCGAAGAGGTGAGCAGTTCTTC
cdr3_aa: CASSLERGRRGEQFF

clone_size: once
d_call: TRBD2
j_call: TRBJ2-1
v_call: TRBV7-3
cdr3_nt: TGTGCCAGCAGCTTAATTCCCCTAGCGGTAGGGCCCAATGAGCAGTTCTTC
cdr3_aa: CASSLIPLAVGPNEQFF

clone_size: -
d_call: -
j_call: TRBJ1-5
v_call: TRBV6-4
cdr3_nt: TGTGCCAGCGGACTTTATAGCAATCAGCCCCAGCATTTT
cdr3_aa: CASGLYSNQPQHF

clone_size: -
d_call: -
j_call: TRBJ2-3
v_call: TRBV5-4
cdr3_nt: TGTGCCAGCAGCGGCCTTACAGATACGCAGTATTTT
cdr3_aa: CASSGLTDTQYF